The text below deals with one TCR beta chain. It has no known antigen specificity. Base qualities are not provided; no much larger clone lies one nucleotide away. RNA was extracted with the RNeasy kit and roughly 0.45 to 1 ug was reverse transcribed using random hexamers. The immunoSEQ multiplex PCR assay, which covers 54 Vbeta and 13 Jbeta segments, was used to amplify TCR beta CDR3 regions. Bias from PCR amplification was corrected by using a synthetic template baseline for primer optimization and for computational correction. Processing in the source paper ran as follows. Only productive sequences were kept, with reads annotated to V, D and J genes according to IMGT and analyzed in immunoSEQ Analyzer. Clonality was calculated as one minus the Shannon entropy normalized by log2 of the number of productive unique sequences. For each patient and control, public and private clones were evaluated among the 100 most prevalent clones. Susac-specific clones were defined as absent from healthy and MS cohorts, over a thousand published viral clones and other ImmuneACCESS disease sequences. Starting from the raw public reads, TCRdb applied fastp trimming at Q25, assembled clones with MiXCR and retained in-frame beta chains. Duplicate CDR3 protein sequences are folded into a single record with the most common DNA and genes. For this entry, the V and J calls and clone size follow TCRdb and not the study's own pipeline. In this sample the table shows 180,000 or so distinct CDR3 sequences, around 94% of which occur a single time. Roughly 0.13% of the sample goes to the ten largest clones.

Peripheral blood CD8+ and CD4+ T cells from healthy donors, Susac syndrome patients and multiple sclerosis patients were profiled by high-throughput TCR beta sequencing. The healthy donors served as controls matched for age and sex. Bulk CD8+ and CD4+ T cells were purified by magnetic negative isolation, while CD8+ TEMRA cells were enriched using FACS. Blood was drawn into EDTA tubes, processed within 24 hours, and PBMCs were isolated by density gradient centrifugation. PBMCs intended for TCR sequencing were cryopreserved in liquid nitrogen and were subsequently thawed in a 37 degrees C water bath. The sorted or isolated CD4+, CD8+ and CD8+ TEMRA cells reached a purity of at least 90%. These data are taken from a study of CD8 T cells in Susac syndrome (dated by TCRdb to the late 2010s). With regard to the full study: Repertoire sequencing was used to test whether CD8+ T cell activation and differentiation in Susac syndrome was antigen driven.

Measured from the cysteine to the phenylalanine, the CDR3 is 14 residues long. The CDR3 DNA has 42 bases and is translated from base 1. CDR1 SQVTM and CDR2 ANQGSEA were looked up in the germline V gene. V sheds 4 bases and J sheds 2 bases, leaving 13 bases between their ends. Study-wide findings and limitations: The TCR sequencing and HLA analysis was acknowledged to have included a relatively small number of individuals.

The sequenced material came from CD4+ T cells from PBMCs. The source is a human donor in good health. The sequence joins TRBV29-1 to TRBJ2-3, with the identity of the D gene unclear. The CDR3 reads CSVVARTHTDTQYF. The nucleotide sequence is TGCAGCGTTGTAGCTAGAACACACACAGATACGCAGTATTTT.